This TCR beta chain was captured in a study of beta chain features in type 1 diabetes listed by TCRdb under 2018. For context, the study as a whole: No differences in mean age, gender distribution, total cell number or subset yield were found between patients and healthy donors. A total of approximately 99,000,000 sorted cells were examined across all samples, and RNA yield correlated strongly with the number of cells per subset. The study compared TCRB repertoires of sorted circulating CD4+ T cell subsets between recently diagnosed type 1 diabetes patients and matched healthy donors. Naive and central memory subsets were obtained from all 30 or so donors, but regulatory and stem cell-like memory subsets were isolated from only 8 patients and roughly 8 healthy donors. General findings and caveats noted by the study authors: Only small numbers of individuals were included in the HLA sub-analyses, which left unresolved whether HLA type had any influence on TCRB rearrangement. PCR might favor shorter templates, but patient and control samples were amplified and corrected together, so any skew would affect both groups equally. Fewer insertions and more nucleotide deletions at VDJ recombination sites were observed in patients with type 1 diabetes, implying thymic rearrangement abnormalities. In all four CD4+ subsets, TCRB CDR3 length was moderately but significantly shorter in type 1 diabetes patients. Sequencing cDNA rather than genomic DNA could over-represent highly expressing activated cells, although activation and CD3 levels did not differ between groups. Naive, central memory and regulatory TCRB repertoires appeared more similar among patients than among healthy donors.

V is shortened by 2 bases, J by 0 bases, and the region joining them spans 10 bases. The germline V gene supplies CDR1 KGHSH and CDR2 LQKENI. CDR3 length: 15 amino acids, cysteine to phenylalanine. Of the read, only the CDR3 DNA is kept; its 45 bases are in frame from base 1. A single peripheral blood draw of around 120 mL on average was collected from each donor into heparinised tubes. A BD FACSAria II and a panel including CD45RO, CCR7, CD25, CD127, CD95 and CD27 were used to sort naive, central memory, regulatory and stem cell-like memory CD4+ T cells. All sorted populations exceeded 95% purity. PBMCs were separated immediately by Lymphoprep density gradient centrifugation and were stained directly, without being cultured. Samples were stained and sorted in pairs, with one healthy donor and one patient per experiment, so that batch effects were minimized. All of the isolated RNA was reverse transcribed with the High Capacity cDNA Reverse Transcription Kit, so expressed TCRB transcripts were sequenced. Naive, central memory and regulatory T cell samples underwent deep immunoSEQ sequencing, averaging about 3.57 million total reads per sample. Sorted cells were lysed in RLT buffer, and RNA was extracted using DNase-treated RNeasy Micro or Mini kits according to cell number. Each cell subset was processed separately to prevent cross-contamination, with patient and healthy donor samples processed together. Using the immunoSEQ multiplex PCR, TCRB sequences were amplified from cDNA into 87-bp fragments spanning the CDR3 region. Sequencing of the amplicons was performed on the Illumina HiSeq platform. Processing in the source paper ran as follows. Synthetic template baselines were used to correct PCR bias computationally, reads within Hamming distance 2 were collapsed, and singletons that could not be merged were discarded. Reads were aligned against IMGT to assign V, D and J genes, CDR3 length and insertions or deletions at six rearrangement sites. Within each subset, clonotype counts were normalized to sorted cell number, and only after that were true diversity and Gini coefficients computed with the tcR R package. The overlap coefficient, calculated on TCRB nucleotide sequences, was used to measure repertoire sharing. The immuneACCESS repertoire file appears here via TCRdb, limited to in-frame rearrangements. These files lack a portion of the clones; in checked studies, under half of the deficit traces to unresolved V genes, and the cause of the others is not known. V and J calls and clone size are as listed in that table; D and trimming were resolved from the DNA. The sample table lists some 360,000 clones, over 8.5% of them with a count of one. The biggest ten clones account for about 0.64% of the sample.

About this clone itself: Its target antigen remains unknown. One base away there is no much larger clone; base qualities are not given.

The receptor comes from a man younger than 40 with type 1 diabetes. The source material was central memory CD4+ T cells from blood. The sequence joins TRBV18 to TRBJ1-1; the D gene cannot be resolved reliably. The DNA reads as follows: TGTGCCAGCTCACCAGATATACAAATGAACACTGAAGCTTTCTTT. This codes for CASSPDIQMNTEAFF. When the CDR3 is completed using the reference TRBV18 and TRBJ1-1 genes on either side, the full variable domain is NAGVMQNPRHLVRRRGQEARLRCSPMKGHSHVYWYRQLPEEGLKFMVYLQKENIIDESGMPKERFSAEFPKEGPSILRIQQVVRGDSAAYFCASSPDIQMNTEAFFGQGTRLTVV.